The source of this T cell receptor beta chain is a study of CD8+CD57+ T cells in acquired aplastic anemia. Overall study context: DNA from sorted CD4+ and CD8+ cells averaged roughly 3.2 ug.

The template for TCR beta VDJ and CDR3 sequence profiling was genomic DNA. Using its own MiXCR run on the reads, TCRdb lists one record per CDR3 protein. Counted here are fewer than 250,000 distinct CDR3 sequences, 45% to 50% occurring once; the ten biggest clones make up 6.5% to 10%. Looked up from germline, CDR1 is SGHTA and CDR2 is FQGNSA. The CDR3 sequence is 13 residues long. It was patients with CD8+CD57+ cell expansion by flow cytometry who were chosen for sequencing. No patient had been given any therapy when blood was sampled. With regard to this clonotype: Its antigen is unidentified. Sequence at one end of the junction differs from germline and may be a read error.

Study-wide findings and caveats: Simpson's diversity of CD8+ cells was not significantly different in patients compared with controls.

The rearrangement links TRBV7-2 to TRBJ2-7; no definite D call. Sequencing used sorted CD4+, CD8+, or CD8+CD57+ T cells (not recorded which) from PBMCs. The TCR originated in a human donor with aplastic anemia. The CDR3 spells CASSLASSYERYF. The CDR3, as DNA: TGTGCCAGCAGCTTAGCGAGTTCCTACGAGCGGTACTTC.